This TCR beta chain came from a study of vaccination and CD4 T cells after COVID-19. V trimming: 11 bases; J trimming: 7 bases; junction bases outside the gene matches: 4. Looked up from germline, CDR1 is MNHNS and CDR2 is SASEGT. The CDR3 is 12 amino acids. At the Johns Hopkins FTIC core, DNA taken from cultured CD4+ T cells was sequenced by way of the Oncomine TCR Beta short-read assay. TCRdb reanalysed the PCR reads using MiXCR and keeps one entry per CDR3 protein. The sample lists approximately 20,000 distinct CDR3 sequences; more than 70% were seen once. The treatment was: approximately 9-day PBMC culture with coronavirus spike peptide pools or control peptides (ViraFEST assay). Antigen-specific T cell expansion with peptide pools preceded TCR sequencing in the ViraFEST approach. Days 3 and 7 saw half the medium swapped for fresh IL-2 medium. Turning to this clonotype: Its antigen remains unidentified.

The V gene is TRBV6-1, the J gene TRBJ1-6; 8 nucleotides match TRBD1. The sequence came from a human donor who received a COVID-19 vaccine. Here the sequenced sample was CD4+ T cells from blood, cultured in vitro, taken after SARS-CoV-2 vaccination. Written as DNA, the CDR3 is TGTGCCGGAAGACAGGGGAATTCACCCCTCCACTTT. It encodes CAGRQGNSPLHF.